This entry lists 27 T cell receptor beta chains sequenced from one sample in a study of regulatory T cells in long-lasting Graves disease. iRepertoire HTBI primers and Arm-PCR of CDR3 regions built TCR beta libraries. TCRdb itself ran the multiplex PCR reads through MiXCR, one entry per CDR3 protein. The table records 500,000 to 700,000 distinct CDR3 sequences, 16% of them present only once. Stated time point: newly diagnosed GD, antithyroid drugs for less than 3 months. The TCR library was made from RNA extracted from PBMCs. These data were likewise used in another study, on T cells in Graves' hyperthyroidism and ophthalmopathy.

Sequencing used peripheral blood mononuclear cells (PBMCs), obtained at new diagnosis, from a patient treated with antithyroid drugs. These receptors were collected from a woman under 40 with Graves disease.

In this sample, this clonotype turned up many times. The chain couples TRBV11-3 to TRBJ2-1, with TRBD1 as a possible D gene (5 bases). This CDR3 region has 11 residues. Germline loops: CDR1 SGHNT, CDR2 YENEEA. Trimming took off 5 bases at V and 9 bases at J, with 8 bases between the two ends. CDR3 residues: CASSGTGEQFF. In nucleotides, the CDR3 is TGTGCCAGCAGCGGAACAGGTGAGCAGTTCTTC.

This chain connects TRBV19 to TRBJ1-2, with D possibly being TRBD1 (6 bases). Trimming took off 0 bases at V and 8 bases at J, with 13 bases between the two ends. This CDR3 region has 14 residues. The V gene's germline CDR1 is LNHDA and CDR2 SQIVND (reference sequence). The CDR3 DNA follows: TGTGCCAGTAGTATAGATACAGGGATGCGAGGCTACACCTTC. Protein product: CASSIDTGMRGYTF.

This chain uses TRBV7-9 with TRBJ2-1; no clear D gene. The germline gives CDR1 SEHNR, CDR2 FQNEAQ (reference sequence). Trimming pared 2 bases from V and 7 bases from J, leaving 6 bases between. This CDR3 comprises 12 residues. As DNA, the CDR3 is TGTGCCAGCAGCTTAAAAGTGAATGAGCAGTTCTTC. Encoded protein: CASSLKVNEQFF.

This clonotype was found a few times. The rearrangement joins TRBV12-5 to TRBJ1-2; TRBD1 might be the D (6 bases). The CDR3 is made up of 12 amino acids. The germline V gene has CDR1 LGHNT and CDR2 FRNRAP. With 6 bases removed from V and 4 bases from J, the gap between germline ends came to 9 bases. The CDR3 here is CASGLTGYGYTF. CDR3 nucleotides: TGTGCTAGTGGATTGACAGGCTATGGCTACACCTTC.

This clonotype came up many times. The V call is TRBV7-2, the J call TRBJ2-1; D not certain. Per the germline V gene, CDR1 is SGHTA and CDR2 is FQGNSA. V lost 1 base and J lost 9, with 7 bases in between. The CDR3 contains 12 residues. This CDR3 is CASSLGSREQFF. The CDR3 DNA is TGTGCCAGCAGCTTAGGTTCTCGTGAGCAGTTCTTC.

Comment on this clonotype: This could be a read error, since a much larger clone is one nucleotide away. This chain uses TRBV28 with TRBJ2-5; D is undetermined. The J call is doubtful: the DNA matches TRBJ2-1 better. The CDR3 is 15 residues long. Germline CDR1 MDHEN, CDR2 SYDVKM. This chain's CDR3 is CASSEGGGSYNEQFF. The CDR3, as DNA: TGTGCCAGCAGTGAAGGCGGCGGATCGTACAATGAGCAGTTCTTC.

This clonotype has just a few counts. CDR3 nucleotide sequence: TGCGCCAGCAGTCGACAGGTTCCCGGGGAGCTGTTTTTT. This translates into CASSRQVPGELFF. The chain couples TRBV5-1 to TRBJ2-2; D perhaps matches TRBD1 (6 bases). From germline, CDR1 is SGHRS and CDR2 YFSETQ. Trimming took off 5 bases at V and 6 bases at J, with 11 bases between the two ends. The CDR3 sequence is 13 residues long.

This clonotype was picked up many times. The chain has TRBV20-1 and TRBJ2-1; no clear D. Germline CDR1 is DFQATT and CDR2 is SNEGSKA (reference sequence). The V end lost 0 bases, the J end lost 8 bases, and 14 bases lay between the germline ends. This CDR3 has 14 amino acids. The CDR3 nucleotides are TGCAGTGCTAGAGATAGGGTCCTAAGGGATGAGCAGTTCTTC. Protein: CSARDRVLRDEQFF.

This clonotype was picked up many times. CDR3 loop: CASRPLLAGEQYF. In DNA, the CDR3 is TGTGCCAGCAGACCCCTACTAGCGGGCGAGCAGTACTTC. V usage is TRBV27 and J usage is TRBJ2-7; TRBD2 agrees at 9 bases. This CDR3 contains 13 residues. The V gene's germline CDR1 is MNHEY and CDR2 SMNVEV (reference sequence). The junction had 6 bases not matched to a gene; V was cut back by 6 bases and J by 6 bases.

This clonotype was recorded many times. The chain has TRBV9 and TRBJ2-7, with a weak D call TRBD2 (6 bases). Trimming removed 2 bases from V and 0 bases from J, with 9 bases in between. Germline assignment: CDR1 SGDLS and CDR2 YYNGEE. The CDR3 is 14 residues long. The CDR3 DNA follows: TGTGCCAGCAGCGTCACGGACTACTCCTACGAGCAGTACTTC. Protein product: CASSVTDYSYEQYF.

This clonotype was counted at least ten times. Since a much larger clone is just one base distant, this may be a read error. The rearrangement uses TRBV28 and TRBJ2-7; no definite D call. The V gene lost 5 bases and the J gene lost 3 bases, with 5 bases spanning the gap. This CDR3 has 11 amino acids. Germline V CDR1 and CDR2: MDHEN, SYDVKM. CDR3 DNA: TGTGCCAGCAGTGGTATCTACGAGCAGTACTTC. This sequence encodes CASSGIYEQYF.

This clonotype was counted many times. The chain links TRBV6-1 to TRBJ1-5; perhaps TRBD1 as D (5 bases). CDR1 MNHNS and CDR2 SASEGT come from the germline V gene. The CDR3 consists of 16 residues. The germline V and J ends were trimmed by 0 bases and 7 bases, with 16 bases remaining between them. CDR3 loop: CASSEAVRARGQPQHF. CDR3 coding DNA: TGTGCCAGCAGTGAAGCTGTCAGGGCAAGAGGGCAGCCCCAGCATTTT.

This clonotype was detected only a few times. The chain uses TRBV18 and TRBJ2-7; 14 bases agree with TRBD2. CDR1 and CDR2 from the germline V gene are KGHSH and LQKENI. V gave up 3 bases and J gave up 7 bases; unmatched junction bases: 8. The CDR3 is made up of 16 amino acids. This chain's CDR3 is CASSPSGLAGAGEQYF. DNA of the CDR3: TGTGCCAGCTCACCCTCGGGACTAGCGGGAGCTGGTGAGCAGTACTTC.

This clonotype came up many times. The chain recombines TRBV7-2 with TRBJ2-7; tentatively, D is TRBD1 or TRBD2 (6 bases each). CDR1 and CDR2 from the germline V gene are SGHTA and FQGNSA. The V end was cut by 3 bases, the J end by 6 bases, with 18 bases between. This CDR3 is 15 amino acids long. DNA for the CDR3: TGTGCCAGCAGCTTTGTAGGCAGGGGAGGTAGCGAGCAGTACTTC. Translation gives CASSFVGRGGSEQYF.

The V and J genes are TRBV12-3 or TRBV12-4 and TRBJ2-5; 10 bases are shared with TRBD2. V lost 2 bases and J lost 3; bases outside the gene matches: 15. This CDR3 has 19 amino acids. The CDR3 nucleotides are TGTGCCAGCAGTTTATTAGGGGTTTTGTCTAGCGGGAGTAAAGAGACCCAGTACTTC. The encoded protein is CASSLLGVLSSGSKETQYF.

The chain has TRBV5-4 and TRBJ2-3; D is tentatively TRBD1 or TRBD2 (5 bases each). V was clipped by 2 bases and J by 0 bases, with 10 bases between them. Germline V gene data show CDR1 as SGHNT and CDR2 as YYREEE (reference sequence). CDR3 length: 15 residues. The CDR3 bases are TGTGCCAGCAGCTTAGACCGGGGCAGCACAGATACGCAGTATTTT. Amino acid sequence: CASSLDRGSTDTQYF.

This rearrangement joins TRBV5-8 to TRBJ2-1, with 9 positions matching TRBD1. Gene TRBJ2-5 matches the end of the DNA better, so the J call may be wrong. CDR3 length equals 16 residues. Germline V gives CDR1 SGHTS, CDR2 YDEGEE. CDR3 DNA sequence: TGTGCCAGCAGCCAAGGGGACAGGGTCTGGGAAGAGACCCAGTACTTC. Translating gives CASSQGDRVWEETQYF.

The chain has TRBV28 and TRBJ1-5, with a weak D call TRBD1 (5 bases). V lost 8 bases and J lost 1, with 15 bases in between. Germline CDR1 is MDHEN and CDR2 is SYDVKM. CDR3 size: 15 residues. This chain's CDR3 is CASGRGEVSNQPQHF. The CDR3 DNA follows: TGTGCCAGCGGTAGGGGAGAGGTGAGCAATCAGCCCCAGCATTTT.

This clonotype was counted between two and nine times. The chain links TRBV3-1 to TRBJ2-1; D remains ambiguous. This CDR3 has 13 amino acids. V gave up 5 bases and J gave up 8 bases, with 13 bases separating them. Per germline, CDR1 LGHDT and CDR2 YNNKEL (reference sequence). This chain's CDR3 is CASSSGQTDEQFF. Written as DNA, the CDR3 is TGTGCCAGCAGCTCGGGTCAAACGGATGAGCAGTTCTTC.

This sequence joins TRBV6-1 and TRBJ1-6, with 10 positions matching TRBD1. The CDR3 extends over 12 amino acids. The junction had 5 bases not matched to a gene; V was cut back by 6 bases and J by 15 bases. CDR1 and CDR2 from the germline V gene are MNHNS and SASEGT. The CDR3 bases are TGTGCCAGCAGAAAGGGACAGGGGATCCTCCACTTT. This codes for CASRKGQGILHF.

This clonotype has only a few counts. The V gene is TRBV5-1, the J gene TRBJ2-5; 9 bases map to TRBD2. The germline CDR1 and CDR2 sequences are SGHRS and YFSETQ. V lost 4 bases and J lost 4; bases outside the gene matches: 8. CDR3 length equals 15 residues. In nucleotides, the CDR3 is TGCGCCAGCAGCATGGTAGCGGGGGTCCCAGAGACCCAGTACTTC. This codes for CASSMVAGVPETQYF.

This clonotype was picked up a small number of times. The rearrangement joins TRBV25-1 to TRBJ2-3; D may be TRBD1 or TRBD2 (5 bases each). With 6 bases removed from V and 1 base from J, the gap between germline ends came to 11 bases. The CDR3 runs to 14 residues. Germline loops: CDR1 MGHDK, CDR2 SYGVNS. Written as DNA, the CDR3 is TGTGCCAGCAGAGGGGAGTTGGGCACAGATACGCAGTATTTT. Protein product: CASRGELGTDTQYF.

This clonotype was counted only a few times. The chain uses TRBV20-1 and TRBJ2-5; the D gene could be TRBD1 or TRBD2 (5 bases each). CDR1 DFQATT and CDR2 SNEGSKA come from the germline V gene (reference sequence). With 2 bases removed from V and 3 bases from J, the gap between germline ends came to 13 bases. The CDR3 spans 14 residues. The CDR3 bases are TGCAGTGCTAGACCCGGGACGGGGAAAGAGACCCAGTACTTC. Protein product: CSARPGTGKETQYF.

The chain links TRBV20-1 to TRBJ2-3; the match to TRBD2 covers 7 bases. CDR3 length: 15 residues. V was pared by 0 bases and J by 9 bases, with 12 bases of the junction left unmatched. Germline V gene sequence: CDR1 DFQATT, CDR2 SNEGSKA (reference sequence). The CDR3 DNA reads as TGCAGTGCTAGAGACTCCGGGTATAGCGGGCTAACGCAGTATTTT. Translating it yields CSARDSGYSGLTQYF.

Many counts were recorded for this clonotype. V usage is TRBV15 and J usage is TRBJ1-1, with D unclear. This CDR3 is 15 amino acids long. Germline lookup yields CDR1 LNHNV and CDR2 YYDKDF (reference sequence). Trimming cost V 5 bases and J 0 bases, with 13 bases left between them. CDR3 nucleotides: TGTGCCACCAGCGCTGGACCATTAATGAACACTGAAGCTTTCTTT. This sequence encodes CATSAGPLMNTEAFF.

The genes are TRBV19 and TRBJ2-3; D not certain. CDR1 is LNHDA, CDR2 SQIVND, per germline (reference sequence). Trimming stripped 7 bases from V and 0 bases from J, with 11 bases between. CDR3 length equals 14 residues. The CDR3 DNA reads TGTGCCAGTACCCTCGGCGGAAGCACAGATACGCAGTATTTT. It encodes CASTLGGSTDTQYF.

The V gene is TRBV7-9, the J gene TRBJ1-2, with D hard to call. CDR3 length: 14 amino acids. Trimming shortened V by 5 bases and J by 5 bases, and 15 bases separated the two germline ends. Germline CDR1 and CDR2: SEHNR and FQNEAQ (reference sequence). CDR3 region: CASSPGGIWYGYTF. In DNA form, the CDR3 reads TGTGCCAGCAGCCCAGGAGGGATTTGGTATGGCTACACCTTC.